Detailed here is one TCR beta chain. A junction end diverges from the germline sequence, so it may reflect a read error. The data stem from a study of shared clonotypes between healthy human individuals. Some clones are missing from TCRdb's copy, which holds only in-frame ones; the method was immunoSEQ multiplex PCR. Here the sample spans about 380,000 clones, about 96% being singletons. The CDR3 runs to 13 residues. In germline, CDR1 is SGDLS, CDR2 YYNGEE. The sample was memory CD8+ T cells sorted from blood. The sample's subset: CD45RO+ cells pooled with CCR7-negative TemRA cells. The chain couples TRBV9 to TRBJ2-7, with 7 bases lining up with TRBD1. This clonotype originated in a man aged 25 to 40 in good health. CDR3 in amino acids: CASSVATTGTVSF. The DNA of the CDR3 is TGTGCCAGCAGCGTAGCTACAACCGGGACAGTAAGCTTC.